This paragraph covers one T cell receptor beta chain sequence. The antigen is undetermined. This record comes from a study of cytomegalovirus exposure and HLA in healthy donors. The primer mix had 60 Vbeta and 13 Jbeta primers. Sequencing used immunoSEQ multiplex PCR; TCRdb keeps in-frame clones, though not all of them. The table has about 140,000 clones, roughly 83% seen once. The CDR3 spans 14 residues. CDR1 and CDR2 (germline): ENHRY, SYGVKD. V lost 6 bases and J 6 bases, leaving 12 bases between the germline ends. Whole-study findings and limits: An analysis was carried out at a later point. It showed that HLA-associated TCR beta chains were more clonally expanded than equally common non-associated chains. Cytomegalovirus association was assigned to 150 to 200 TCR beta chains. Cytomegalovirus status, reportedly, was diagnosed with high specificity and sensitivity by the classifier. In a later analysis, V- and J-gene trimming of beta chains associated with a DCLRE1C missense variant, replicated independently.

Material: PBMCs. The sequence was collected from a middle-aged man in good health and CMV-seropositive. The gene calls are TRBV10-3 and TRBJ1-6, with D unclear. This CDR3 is CAIRRTLGNSPLHF. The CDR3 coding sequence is TGTGCCATCAGGCGCACTCTAGGTAATTCACCCCTCCACTTT.